This TCR beta chain came from a study of CD8 T cells in Susac syndrome. The germline gives CDR1 MGHRA, CDR2 YSYEKL. CDR3 length: 13 amino acids. Trimming stripped 2 bases from V and 6 bases from J, with 8 bases between. Random-hexamer reverse transcription was applied to roughly 0.5 to 1 ug RNA. TCRdb fed the immunoSEQ multiplex PCR reads into MiXCR, producing one record per CDR3 protein. The sample includes tens of thousands of distinct CDR3 sequences, approximately 94% of them seen just once. This clonotype was sampled from a human donor with Susac syndrome. The chain uses TRBV4-1 and TRBJ1-5; D call uncertain. Specimen: CD8+ T cells from PBMCs. The CDR3 spells CASSQSPLQPQHF. The CDR3 DNA is TGCGCCAGCAGCCAATCCCCACTTCAGCCCCAGCATTTT.